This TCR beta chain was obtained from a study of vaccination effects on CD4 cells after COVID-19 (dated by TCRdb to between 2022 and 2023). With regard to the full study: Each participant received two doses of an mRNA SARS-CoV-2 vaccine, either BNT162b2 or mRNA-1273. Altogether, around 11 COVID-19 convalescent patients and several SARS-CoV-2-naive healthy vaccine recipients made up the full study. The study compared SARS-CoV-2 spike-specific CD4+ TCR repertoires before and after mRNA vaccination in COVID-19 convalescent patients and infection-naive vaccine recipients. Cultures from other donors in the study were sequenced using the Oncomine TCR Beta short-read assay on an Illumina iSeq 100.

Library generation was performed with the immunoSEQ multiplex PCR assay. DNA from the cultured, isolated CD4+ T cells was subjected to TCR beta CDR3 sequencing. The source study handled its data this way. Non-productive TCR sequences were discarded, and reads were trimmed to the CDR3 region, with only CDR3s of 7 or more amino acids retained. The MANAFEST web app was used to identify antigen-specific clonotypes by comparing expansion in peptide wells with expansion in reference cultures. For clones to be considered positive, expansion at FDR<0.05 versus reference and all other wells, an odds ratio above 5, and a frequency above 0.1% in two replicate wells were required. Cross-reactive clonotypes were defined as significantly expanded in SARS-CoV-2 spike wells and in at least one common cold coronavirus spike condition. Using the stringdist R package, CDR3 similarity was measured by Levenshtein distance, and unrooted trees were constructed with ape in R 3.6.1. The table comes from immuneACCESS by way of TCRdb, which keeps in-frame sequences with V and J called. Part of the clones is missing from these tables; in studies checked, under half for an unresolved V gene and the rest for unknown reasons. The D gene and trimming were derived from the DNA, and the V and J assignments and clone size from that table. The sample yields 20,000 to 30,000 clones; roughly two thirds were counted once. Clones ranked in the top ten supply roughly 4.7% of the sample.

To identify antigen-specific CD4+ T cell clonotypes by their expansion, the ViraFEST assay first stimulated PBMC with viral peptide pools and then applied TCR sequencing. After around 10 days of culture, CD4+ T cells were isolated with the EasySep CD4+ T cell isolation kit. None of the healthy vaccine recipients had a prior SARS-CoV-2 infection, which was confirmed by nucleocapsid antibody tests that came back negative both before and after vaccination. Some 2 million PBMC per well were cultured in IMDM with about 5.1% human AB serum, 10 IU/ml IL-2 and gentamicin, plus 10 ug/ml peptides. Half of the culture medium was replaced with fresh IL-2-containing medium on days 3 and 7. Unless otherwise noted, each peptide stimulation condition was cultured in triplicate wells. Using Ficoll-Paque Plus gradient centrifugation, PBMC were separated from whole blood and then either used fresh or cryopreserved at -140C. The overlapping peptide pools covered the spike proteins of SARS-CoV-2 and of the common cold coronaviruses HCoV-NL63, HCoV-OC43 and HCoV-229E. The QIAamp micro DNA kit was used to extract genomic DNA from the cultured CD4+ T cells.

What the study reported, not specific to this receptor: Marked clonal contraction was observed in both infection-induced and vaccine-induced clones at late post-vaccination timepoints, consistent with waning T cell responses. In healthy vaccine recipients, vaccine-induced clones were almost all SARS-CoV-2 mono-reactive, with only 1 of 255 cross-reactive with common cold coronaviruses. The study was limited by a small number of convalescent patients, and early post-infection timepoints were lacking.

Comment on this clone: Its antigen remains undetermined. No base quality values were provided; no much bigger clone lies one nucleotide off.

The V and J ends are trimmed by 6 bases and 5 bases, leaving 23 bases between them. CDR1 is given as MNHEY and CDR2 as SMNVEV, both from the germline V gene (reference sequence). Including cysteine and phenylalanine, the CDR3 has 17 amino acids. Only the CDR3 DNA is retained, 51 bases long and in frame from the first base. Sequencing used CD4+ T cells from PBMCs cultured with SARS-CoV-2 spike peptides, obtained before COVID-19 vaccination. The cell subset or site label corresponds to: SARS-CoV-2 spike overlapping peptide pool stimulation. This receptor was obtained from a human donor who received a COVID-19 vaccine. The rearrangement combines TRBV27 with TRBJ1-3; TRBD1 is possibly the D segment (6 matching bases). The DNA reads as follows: TGTGCCAGCAGCCGGAAGTGGGGGGGGCAATCCAGAAACACCATATATTTT. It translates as CASSRKWGGQSRNTIYF.